The present T cell receptor (beta chain) was sequenced within a study of blood T cells in healthy people across ages. PBMCs, at least 6 million per sample, were isolated. For the second PCR, which ran for about 7 to 11 cycles, a sample-barcoded 5' primer and a J-beta primer mix were used. Via MiXCR, TCRdb re-called the 5' RACE reads, giving one row per CDR3 protein. The table lists over a million distinct CDR3 sequences, roughly 45% of them singletons. This clonotype has more than one count but fewer than ten. Its specificity is unknown. Whole-study results and caveats: A greater number of naive CD4+ cells and higher diversity distinguished long-lived donors from aged donors.

Sequencing was carried out using blood. This receptor was identified in a woman younger than 35 in good health.

CDR3 region: CASSLASGATYEQYF. Written as DNA, the CDR3 is TGCGCCAGCAGCTTGGCTAGCGGAGCCACCTACGAGCAGTACTTC. The V gene is TRBV5-1, the J gene TRBJ2-7; 7 bases map to TRBD2. The V segment lost 0 bases and the J segment 2 bases; nucleotides outside the gene matches: 5. This CDR3 region has 15 residues. Germline V gene sequence: CDR1 SGHRS, CDR2 YFSETQ.